The clone carrying this T cell receptor beta chain came up a few times. Its antigen remains unknown. TCRdb processed the 5' RACE reads anew with MiXCR; each CDR3 protein has one entry. The data show about 500,000 distinct CDR3 sequences, roughly 13% seen once. Losses at the gene ends were 3 bases for V and 1 base for J; bases not matched to a gene: 2. CDR3 length: 15 amino acids. Looked up from germline, CDR1 is SGHAT and CDR2 is FQNNGV. This sample stems from a study of CD8 T cells in ankylosing spondylitis. Study observations and caveats: Roughly eight highly homologous variants formed a TCR beta motif that appeared characteristic of ankylosing spondylitis blood. The authors reported significant enrichment of disease-linked clones in matched ankylosing spondylitis synovial fluid.

This TCR was sampled from a male donor with ankylosing spondylitis. Sequences were obtained from blood, either unsorted or a sorted T cell fraction (not recorded which). This chain links TRBV11-2 with TRBJ2-3; 9 nucleotides agree with TRBD2. The CDR3 DNA reads as TGTGCCAGCAGCTTTCCTAGCGGGGGCACAGATACGCAGTATTTT. Its translation: CASSFPSGGTDTQYF.